This T cell receptor beta chain was captured in a study of T cell responses to AZD1222 COVID-19 vaccine (dated by TCRdb to the early 2020s). Regarding the study in general: AZD1222 recipients with second doses at about 4 weeks or about 12 weeks were pooled, because spike-specific TCR depth and breadth did not differ between schedules. TCR sequencing was performed for 230 to 250 trial participants, of whom roughly 200 were given two doses of AZD1222 and 26 were given two doses of MenACWY control vaccine. Trial participants were enrolled into age subgroups of 18-55, 56-69 and 70-plus years, which contained approximately 150, 28 and 58 TCR-sequenced participants, respectively. Study-level results and caveats: Because no day 14 peak-response samples were available, the repertoires could be characterized only after the peak T cell response. CD4 TCRs associated with the vaccine covered the entire spike protein, and the dominant responses were in regions 160-218 and 743-854. The 56-69-year group was small, and its depth increase did not reach significance, likely because of low power. Reportedly, almost half of the unique spike-specific TCRs recognized epitopes lying outside the regions that are mutated in the B.1.351 and B.1.1.7 variants. After two AZD1222 doses, spike-specific TCR breadth and depth were significantly higher than at day 0 and than in MenACWY recipients. Participants were mostly white British and included more females than males, and it was suggested by the authors that clonal diversity may have been underestimated. Conclusions about previously exposed vaccinees are limited, since just 5 to 7 AZD1222 recipients were seropositive for SARS-CoV-2 at baseline.

About this clone itself: The antigen it binds to is not known. It has no much larger one-base neighbor in the sample; base qualities were not kept.

From a lookup of the germline V gene, CDR1 and CDR2 are SNHLY and FYNNEI. The CDR3 sequence holds 15 residues, the cysteine and phenylalanine included. Only the CDR3 region is kept as DNA, spanning 45 bases read in frame from base 1. Between the V and J ends, shortened by 6 bases and 0 bases respectively, the junction contains 12 bases. The sample's time point label, decoded: baseline before first vaccination. Samples from vaccinated people were obtained from the UK trials COV001 and COV002, which included a single-blind randomized controlled phase 2/3 trial of AZD1222 (ChAdOx1 nCoV-19) in healthy adults. For TCRbeta chain sequencing, PBMC samples from trial participants were taken at day 0 and at day 28 after the second dose. The CDR3 regions of human TCRbeta chains were subjected to immunosequencing. In the original analysis: Repertoire TCRs were matched against a reference library of SARS-CoV-2-specific TCRs generated with the MIRA antigen-specificity platform. Breadth was defined as the fraction of unique TCRs that were SARS-CoV-2-associated, and depth was defined as the fraction of total T cells that were SARS-CoV-2-associated. Each spike-specific TCR was assigned to its reactive spike region and to a CD4 or CD8 class using the MIRA data. Log10-transformed breadth and depth values were compared by one-way ANOVA with Sidak's multiple comparisons tests. TCRdb holds this immuneACCESS table with in-frame rearrangements only. Some clones are missing; in checked studies, unresolved V genes explain under half, and the rest has no known cause. Clone size and V and J calls were adopted from that table, with D and trimming inferred from the DNA. The sample table shows around 180,000 clones, and about 86% are seen once. In total, the top ten clones hold approximately 0.5% of the sample.

The source is an adult in good health. In this chain, TRBV2 is recombined with TRBJ1-5, with the D segment identity uncertain. The starting material was peripheral blood, obtained on day 0 of AZD1222 vaccination. DNA sequence: TGTGCCAGCAGGTGGACGGCATATAGCAATCAGCCCCAGCATTTT. Translated, this gives CASRWTAYSNQPQHF.